This TCR beta chain is from a study of beta chain features in type 1 diabetes. Trimming stripped 3 bases from V and 4 bases from J, with 6 bases between. This CDR3 is 12 amino acids long. Germline V gene data show CDR1 as WSHSY and CDR2 as SAAADI. Expressed TCRB transcripts were sequenced after all isolated RNA was converted to cDNA. The data were produced by immunoSEQ multiplex PCR, yet TCRdb's version contains in-frame clones alone and is incomplete. Found here are about 130,000 clones, around 8.7% of them singletons; the top ten hold 0.55% to 0.85%. This clone has just a few counts. This sequence originates from a man aged 18-30 years in good health. The sequencing sample was made of central memory CD4+ T cells from blood. V usage is TRBV10-2 and J usage is TRBJ1-1; D gene unclear. CDR3 residues: CASSDTGTEAFF. CDR3 bases: TGCGCCAGCAGTGATACCGGCACTGAAGCTTTCTTT.